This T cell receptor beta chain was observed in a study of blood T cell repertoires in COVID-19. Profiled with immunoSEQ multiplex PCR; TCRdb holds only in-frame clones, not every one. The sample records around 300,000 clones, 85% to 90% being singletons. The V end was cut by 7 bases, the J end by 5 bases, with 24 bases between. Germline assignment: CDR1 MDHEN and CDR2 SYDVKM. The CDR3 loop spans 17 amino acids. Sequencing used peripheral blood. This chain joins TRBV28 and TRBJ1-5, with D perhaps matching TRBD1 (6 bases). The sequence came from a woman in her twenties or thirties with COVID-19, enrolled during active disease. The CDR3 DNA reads TGTGCCAGCACTCCTTCTATTAGACGACAGGCGGATCAGCCCCAGCATTTT. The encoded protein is CASTPSIRRQADQPQHF.